This T cell receptor (beta chain) is drawn from a study of cytomegalovirus exposure and HLA in healthy donors. TCRdb keeps only in-frame clones here, not all; method: immunoSEQ multiplex PCR. The sample lists hundreds of thousands of clones; approximately 86% were seen once. Regarding this clone: The antigen is unknown.

Study-level findings and limits: There were approximately 150 TCR beta chains listed as cytomegalovirus-associated. Reports showed the classifier diagnosing cytomegalovirus status with high specificity and sensitivity.

V was trimmed by 4 bases and J by 2 bases, leaving 11 bases between them. The CDR3 is 14 amino acids. Germline loops: CDR1 SGHRS, CDR2 YFSETQ. The material sequenced was PBMCs. This sequence was found in a woman aged 25 to 39 in good health and CMV-seropositive. The chain carries TRBV5-1 and TRBJ2-3; D may be TRBD1 (6 bases). The CDR3 here is CASSPNRDTDTQYF. CDR3 sequence (DNA): TGCGCCAGCAGCCCTAACAGGGACACAGATACGCAGTATTTT.